This entry concerns a single T cell receptor (beta chain). The sample comes from a study of blood T cell repertoires in COVID-19. Study information: T cells, B-cell-depleted T cells, or PBMCs provided the cDNA or gDNA that served as material.

Assay used: immunoSEQ multiplex PCR; TCRdb lists only in-frame clones, some missing. Of about 500,000 clones in the sample, around 90% are singletons; the top ten hold around 8%. The sample consisted of peripheral blood. The TCR sequence derives from a woman aged 45 to 65 with COVID-19, enrolled during active disease.

The CDR3 protein is CASTPTGDTEAFF. The CDR3 DNA is TGTGCCAGCACCCCCACAGGGGACACTGAAGCTTTCTTT. The chain joins TRBV6-5 to TRBJ1-1; TRBD1 agrees at 7 bases. After removal of 7 bases from V and 3 bases from J, the junction contained 5 bases not matched to a gene. This CDR3 spans 13 amino acids. Germline values: CDR1 MNHEY, CDR2 SVGAGI.